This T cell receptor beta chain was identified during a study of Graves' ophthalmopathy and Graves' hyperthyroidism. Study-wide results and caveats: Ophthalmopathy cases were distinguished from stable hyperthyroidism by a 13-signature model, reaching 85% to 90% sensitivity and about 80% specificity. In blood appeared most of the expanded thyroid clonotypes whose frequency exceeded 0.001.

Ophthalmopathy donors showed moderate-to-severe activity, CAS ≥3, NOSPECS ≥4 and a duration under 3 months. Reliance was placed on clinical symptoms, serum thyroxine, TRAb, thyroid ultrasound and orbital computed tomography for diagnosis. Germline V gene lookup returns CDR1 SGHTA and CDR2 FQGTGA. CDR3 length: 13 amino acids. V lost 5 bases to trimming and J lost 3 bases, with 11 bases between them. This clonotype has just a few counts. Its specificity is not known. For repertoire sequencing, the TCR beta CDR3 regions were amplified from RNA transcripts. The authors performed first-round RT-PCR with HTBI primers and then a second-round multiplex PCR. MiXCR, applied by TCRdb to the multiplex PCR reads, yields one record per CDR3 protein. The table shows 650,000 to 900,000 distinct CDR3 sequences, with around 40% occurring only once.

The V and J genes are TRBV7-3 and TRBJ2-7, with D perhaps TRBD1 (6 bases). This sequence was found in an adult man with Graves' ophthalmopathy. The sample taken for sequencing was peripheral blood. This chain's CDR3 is CASSPGHGYEQYF. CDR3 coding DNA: TGTGCCAGCAGCCCGGGACATGGCTACGAGCAGTACTTC.